The 30 T cell receptor beta chains in this list originate from one sample, sequenced in a study of T cell responses to AZD1222 COVID-19 vaccine. Here immunoSEQ multiplex PCR was the method, and the copy in TCRdb shows in-frame clones only, minus some. The sample lists approximately 170,000 clones, roughly 92% occurring once. The sequencing used peripheral blood, collected on day 0 of AZD1222 vaccination. These receptors were obtained from an adult in good health.

This sequence joins TRBV5-1 and TRBJ2-5; 11 bases are shared with TRBD2. After removal of 4 bases from V and 3 bases from J, the junction contained 5 bases not matched to a gene. CDR1 is SGHRS and CDR2 is YFSETQ in the germline V gene. This CDR3 spans 15 amino acids. CDR3 nucleotides: TGCGCCAGCAGCCCCCCACTAGCGGGAGAAGAGACCCAGTACTTC. Amino acid sequence: CASSPPLAGEETQYF.

This chain links TRBV10-3 with TRBJ1-3; 7 bases match TRBD1. Germline-derived CDR1 and CDR2 are ENHRY and SYGVKD. This CDR3 is 14 amino acids long. With 5 bases clipped from V and 4 bases from J, the junction kept 5 bases outside the gene matches. The CDR3: CAISLTGFGNTIYF. For the CDR3, the DNA is TGTGCCATCAGTCTGACAGGGTTCGGAAACACCATATATTTT.

DNA of the CDR3: TGTGCCAGCAGAGTATATGGGGATGGCTACACCTTC. Residues: CASRVYGDGYTF. This chain joins TRBV12-3 or TRBV12-4 and TRBJ1-2; D gene uncertain. The V end lost 6 bases, the J end lost 6 bases, and 11 bases lay between the germline ends. The CDR3 extends over 12 amino acids.

The CDR3 bases are TGTGCCAGCAGCCAAGATCTTACGACTTTAGAAAAACTGTTTTTT. Translating it yields CASSQDLTTLEKLFF. This chain links TRBV4-2 with TRBJ1-4, with D uncertain. CDR3 length: 15 residues. Trimming removed 0 bases from V and 8 bases from J, with 13 bases in between. Germline values: CDR1 LGHNA, CDR2 YNFKEQ.

The chain employs TRBV28 and TRBJ1-1; D ambiguous. CDR1 is MDHEN and CDR2 is SYDVKM in the germline V gene. V was shortened by 6 bases and J by 0 bases, with 5 bases between the two germline ends. The CDR3 is made up of 12 amino acids. CDR3 in amino acids: CASRALNTEAFF. CDR3 in DNA: TGTGCCAGCAGGGCTCTGAACACTGAAGCTTTCTTT.

This chain connects TRBV5-5 to TRBJ1-6; D is perhaps TRBD1 (5 bases). This CDR3 spans 14 amino acids. The germline V gene encodes CDR1 SGHKS and CDR2 YYEKEE (reference sequence). V lost 5 bases and J lost 7, with 13 bases in between. This CDR3 is CASSLSGWNSPLHF. CDR3 coding DNA: TGTGCCAGCAGTTTATCAGGGTGGAATTCACCCCTCCACTTT.

The DNA for the CDR3 is TGTGCCAGCAGGACTAGCGGGAGTCTTACAGATACGCAGTATTTT. Translating it yields CASRTSGSLTDTQYF. This chain joins TRBV6-5 and TRBJ2-3; TRBD2 matches 12 bases. The V gene's germline CDR1 is MNHEY and CDR2 SVGAGI. The CDR3 runs to 15 residues. Trimming at V came to 6 bases and at J to 3 bases, leaving 4 bases not matched to a gene.

This clone appeared a single time. The rearrangement uses TRBV7-3 and TRBJ2-2; TRBD1 agrees at 10 bases. The J segment lost 4 bases and the V segment lost 5 bases, leaving 7 bases of the junction unmatched. The CDR3 contains 16 residues. From germline, CDR1 is SGHTA and CDR2 FQGTGA. CDR3 in amino acids: CASSPDRGRFTGELFF. The CDR3 bases are TGTGCCAGCAGCCCAGACAGGGGGCGCTTCACCGGGGAGCTGTTTTTT. Full variable domain (remainder filled in from reference TRBV7-3 and TRBJ2-2): GAGVSQTPSNKVTEKGKYVELRCDPISGHTALYWYRQSLGQGPEFLIYFQGTGAADDSGLPNDRFFAVRPEGSVSTLKIQRTERGDSAVYLCASSPDRGRFTGELFFGEGSRLTVL.

The CDR3 DNA follows: TGTGCCAGCAGCTTTACCCGGAGCACCGGGGAGCTGTTTTTT. Translating it yields CASSFTRSTGELFF. The chain carries TRBV7-9 and TRBJ2-2; D gene ambiguous. The CDR3 length is 14 residues. V gave up 3 bases and J gave up 4 bases, with 9 bases separating them. Germline CDR1 and CDR2: SEHNR and FQNEAQ (reference sequence).

The chain combines TRBV7-2 with TRBJ2-5, with 10 bases identical to TRBD1. V shed 1 base, J shed 5 bases, and the junction held 4 bases outside the gene matches. CDR1 and CDR2 from the germline V gene are SGHTA and FQGNSA. The CDR3 totals 15 residues. This CDR3 is CASSLVGDRGETQYF. CDR3 in DNA: TGTGCCAGCAGCTTAGTAGGGGACAGGGGTGAGACCCAGTACTTC.

This chain connects TRBV7-3 to TRBJ1-1, with no clear D. The CDR3 runs 13 residues. From germline, CDR1 is SGHTA and CDR2 FQGTGA. Between the trimmed V and J ends, which lost 4 bases and 2 bases, there was a span of 8 bases. CDR3 nucleotides: TGTGCCAGCAGCTCGACTATAAACACTGAAGCTTTCTTT. Translated: CASSSTINTEAFF.

The chain couples TRBV7-8 to TRBJ2-3; D gene uncertain. Trimming shortened V by 1 base and J by 6 bases, and 2 bases separated the two germline ends. The CDR3 spans 11 residues. Germline assignment: CDR1 SGHVS and CDR2 FQNEAQ. The CDR3 spells CASSLEDTQYF. CDR3 DNA: TGTGCCAGCAGCTTAGAGGATACGCAGTATTTT.

The count of this clone is one. The chain combines TRBV27 with TRBJ2-5; 10 bases align to TRBD2. J was trimmed by 4 bases and V by 3 bases; bases with no gene match: 14. Germline loops: CDR1 MNHEY, CDR2 SMNVEV (reference sequence). The CDR3 runs to 18 residues. CDR3 nucleotides: TGTGCCAGCAGTTTGGGCGGGGCTAGCGGGAGTAACGGAGAGACCCAGTACTTC. Translated: CASSLGGASGSNGETQYF.

The J gene is TRBJ1-3, the V gene TRBV19; D is unclear. CDR3 length: 14 amino acids. The V end was cut by 7 bases, the J end by 0 bases, with 10 bases between. CDR1 and CDR2 (germline): LNHDA, SQIVND (reference sequence). The CDR3 here is CASTRMNSGNTIYF. As DNA, the CDR3 is TGTGCCAGTACACGCATGAACTCTGGAAACACCATATATTTT.

The chain combines TRBV3-1 (or the pseudogene TRBV3-2) with TRBJ2-5; TRBD2 matches 10 bases. In germline, CDR1 is LGHDT, CDR2 YNNKEL (reference sequence). The CDR3 length is 17 residues. The junction had 9 bases not matched to a gene; V was cut back by 0 bases and J by 5 bases. CDR3 sequence reads: CASSQDILLSGGETQYF. CDR3 DNA sequence: TGTGCCAGCAGCCAAGATATCCTTCTTAGCGGGGGGGAGACCCAGTACTTC.

This clone was counted between two and nine times. V is TRBV2 and J is TRBJ1-2; tentatively, D is TRBD1 (5 bases). The CDR3 is made up of 13 amino acids. CDR1 is SNHLY, CDR2 FYNNEI, per germline. V was clipped by 6 bases and J by 4 bases, with 12 bases between them. CDR3 nucleotide sequence: TGTGCCAGCAGGGGGGACGGCTTCTATGGCTACACCTTC. It specifies CASRGDGFYGYTF.

This chain links TRBV29-1 with TRBJ2-6; D gene unclear. V was clipped by 5 bases and J by 0 bases, with 17 bases between them. Germline lookup yields CDR1 SQVTM and CDR2 ANQGSEA. The CDR3 is made up of 17 amino acids. In DNA, the CDR3 is TGCAGCGTTCGTCGACTCCCTGTAAGCTCTGGGGCCAACGTCCTGACTTTC. Translated, it gives CSVRRLPVSSGANVLTF.

The chain has TRBV28 and TRBJ1-6; D may be TRBD1 (5 bases). CDR1 MDHEN and CDR2 SYDVKM come from the germline V gene. CDR3 length equals 17 residues. V lost 5 bases to trimming and J lost 0 bases, with 14 bases between them. In DNA form, the CDR3 reads TGTGCCAGCAGTAATAGGCAGGGAAGCTCCTATAATTCACCCCTCCACTTT. Its translation is CASSNRQGSSYNSPLHF.

The chain couples TRBV6-1 to TRBJ2-7; possibly TRBD1 for D (5 bases). From germline, CDR1 is MNHNS and CDR2 SASEGT. The V end lost 2 bases, the J end lost 2 bases, and 13 bases lay between the germline ends. The length of the CDR3 is 15 residues. This CDR3 is CASSETPAGTYEQYF. CDR3 coding DNA: TGTGCCAGCAGTGAAACCCCAGCAGGGACCTACGAGCAGTACTTC.

This clone has a single count. The V call is TRBV7-9, the J call TRBJ1-3; D remains unclear. V was pared by 2 bases and J by 4 bases, with 6 bases between. In germline, CDR1 is SEHNR, CDR2 FQNEAQ (reference sequence). This CDR3 has 13 amino acids. The CDR3 reads CASSLLGGNTIYF. CDR3 in DNA: TGTGCCAGCAGCTTACTTGGAGGAAACACCATATATTTT.

The genes are TRBV2 and TRBJ1-5; TRBD1 aligns across 9 bases. Germline CDR1 and CDR2: SNHLY and FYNNEI. V lost 5 bases to trimming and J lost 7 bases; unmatched junction nucleotides: 6. This CDR3 is built from 14 residues. This chain's CDR3 is CASSLTGGNQPQHF. The CDR3 region has the DNA TGTGCCAGCAGTCTGACAGGGGGGAACCAGCCCCAGCATTTT.

The chain carries TRBV7-2 and TRBJ1-5; D gene unclear. Germline V CDR1 and CDR2: SGHTA, FQGNSA. CDR3 length equals 15 residues. Trimming took 4 bases from V and 2 from J, leaving 12 bases between them. The CDR3 region has the DNA TGTGCCAGCAGCTCCTCGGCAGGCCGCAATCAGCCCCAGCATTTT. It yields the protein CASSSSAGRNQPQHF.

This clone was detected once. This rearrangement joins TRBV19 to TRBJ1-4; 9 bases align to TRBD1. The CDR3 consists of 15 residues. From germline, CDR1 is LNHDA and CDR2 SQIVND (reference sequence). J gave up 5 bases and V 6 bases, and 7 bases lay outside the gene matches. CDR3 in amino acids: CASRAGGTGNEKLFF. The DNA of the CDR3 is TGTGCCAGTAGAGCCGGCGGGACAGGGAATGAAAAACTGTTTTTT.

The chain has TRBV21-1 and TRBJ1-1; whether TRBD1, the table's D call, matches the DNA was not checked. TRBV21-1 is shown as a pseudogene. This CDR3 region has 13 residues. CDR3 protein: CASSPQDSLEAFF. The CDR3, as DNA: TGTGCCAGCAGCCCTCAGGACAGCCTTGAAGCTTTCTTT.

The genes are TRBV7-8 and TRBJ1-1; 8 bases match TRBD1. The V gene end was trimmed by 5 bases and the J gene end by 3 bases; junction bases not matched to a gene: 8. The CDR3 covers 15 residues. Germline CDR1 and CDR2: SGHVS and FQNEAQ. The CDR3 coding sequence is TGTGCCAGCAGCCGTTGGACAGGGCAGTACACTGAAGCTTTCTTT. Translated: CASSRWTGQYTEAFF. Based on the CDR3 plus reference TRBV7-8 and TRBJ1-1, the full variable domain is GAGVSQSPRYKVAKRGQDVALRCDPISGHVSLFWYQQALGQGPEFLTYFQNEAQLDKSGLPSDRFFAERPEGSVSTLKIQRTQQEDSAVYLCASSRWTGQYTEAFFGQGTRLTVV.

This chain uses TRBV30 with TRBJ1-5, with a tentative D call TRBD1 (5 bases). This CDR3 contains 12 residues. Trimming shortened V by 4 bases and J by 7 bases, and 11 bases separated the two germline ends. CDR1 and CDR2 (germline): GTSNPN, SVGIG (reference sequence). Here the CDR3 reads CAWNRGGQPQHF. DNA for the CDR3: TGTGCCTGGAACCGGGGCGGGCAGCCCCAGCATTTT.

The chain recombines TRBV7-3 with TRBJ2-5; 8 nucleotides line up with TRBD2. Looked up from germline, CDR1 is SGHTA and CDR2 is FQGTGA. The CDR3 runs to 14 residues. J lost 5 bases, V lost 4 bases, and 6 bases had no gene match. The CDR3 is CASSSAGGSETQYF. The DNA of the CDR3 is TGTGCCAGCAGCTCGGCGGGGGGCTCGGAGACCCAGTACTTC.

V and J are TRBV5-1 and TRBJ2-7; D might be TRBD1 or TRBD2, each matching 5 bases. With 0 bases removed from V and 3 bases from J, the gap between germline ends came to 16 bases. Germline CDR1 reads SGHRS; CDR2 reads YFSETQ. The CDR3 sequence is 16 residues long. The CDR3 here is CASSLEPGTARYEQYF. The CDR3, as DNA: TGCGCCAGCAGCTTGGAACCCGGGACGGCACGCTACGAGCAGTACTTC. Supplemented by reference TRBV5-1 and TRBJ2-7, the full variable domain reads KAGVTQTPRYLIKTRGQQVTLSCSPISGHRSVSWYQQTPGQGLQFLFEYFSETQRNKGNFPGRFSGRQFSNSRSEMNVSTLELGDSALYLCASSLEPGTARYEQYFGPGTRLTVT.

Comments on this clone: This specimen includes other DNA sequences encoding the same CDR3. V gene TRBV18 combines with J gene TRBJ2-5; no reliable D call. The germline V and J ends were trimmed by 0 bases and 1 base, with 6 bases remaining between them. Germline loops: CDR1 KGHSH, CDR2 LQKENI. This CDR3 has 14 amino acids. The CDR3 coding sequence is TGTGCCAGCTCACCACCCAGTCCCCAAGAGACCCAGTACTTC. This translates into CASSPPSPQETQYF.

The V gene is TRBV3-1 (or the pseudogene TRBV3-2), the J gene TRBJ1-6; D perhaps matches TRBD1 (6 bases). The CDR3 is made up of 14 amino acids. Trimming left V 5 bases short and J 7 bases short, with 12 bases between. CDR1 LGHDT and CDR2 YNNKEL come from the germline V gene (reference sequence). The CDR3 nucleotides are TGTGCCAGCAGCTCTGGACAGCTCAATTCACCCCTCCACTTT. It yields the protein CASSSGQLNSPLHF.